The 14 T cell receptor beta chains presented below share a single source sample, sequenced in a study of T cell clonality in common variable immunodeficiency. The assay was immunoSEQ multiplex PCR, and TCRdb's table has in-frame clones only and misses some. The profile covers approximately 64,000 clones, none occurring a single time. Sequencing was done on a sample of peripheral blood mononuclear cells. The receptors stem from a person aged 18 to 70 in good health.

The sample holds many counts of this clone. The read halts 3 residues ahead of the CDR3 end, with the missing end drawn from the germline J gene. The J gene is TRBJ2-3, the V gene TRBV20-1; a weak D match, TRBD1 (5 bases). The CDR3 contains 13 residues. Germline CDR1 DFQATT, CDR2 SNEGSKA (reference sequence). With 2 bases removed from V and 4 bases from J, the gap between germline ends came to 10 bases. CDR3 sequence: CSARRQGADTQYF. The part of the CDR3 DNA that was read is TGCAGTGCTAGACGTCAGGGCGCAGATACG.

In its sample, this clone was seen many times. Coverage ceases 3 residues before the CDR3 finishes, and the germline J gene fills in the end. The chain couples TRBV12-3 or TRBV12-4 to TRBJ1-4; 8 bases fit TRBD1. The CDR3 runs 15 residues. Germline trimming cut 4 bases from V and 0 bases from J; bases unmatched to any gene: 1. The sequenced CDR3 bases are TGTGCCAGCAGTTCACAGGGGGCAACTAATGAAAAA. Translated: CASSSQGATNEK. The whole CDR3 protein is CASSSQGATNEKLFF.

This clone was seen at least ten times. The read gets to within 3 residues of the CDR3 end, and the germline J gene fills in the rest. The V gene is TRBV20-1, the J gene TRBJ1-3, with D unclear. In germline, CDR1 is DFQATT, CDR2 SNEGSKA (reference sequence). This CDR3 contains 13 residues. V was clipped by 6 bases and J by 1 base, with 10 bases between them. Partial CDR3 DNA: TGCAGTGCCACGTCGGGGTCTGGAAACACC. Amino acid sequence: CSATSGSGNT. The whole CDR3 protein is CSATSGSGNTIYF.

This clone has ten or more counts. Coverage ceases 3 residues before the CDR3 finishes, and the germline J gene fills in the end. The rearrangement links TRBV6-1 to TRBJ2-7, with 9 bases matching TRBD2. Unmatched junction bases numbered 6, after V lost 3 bases and J lost 0 bases. The germline V gene has CDR1 MNHNS and CDR2 SASEGT. The CDR3 has 16 residues. The CDR3 here is CASSERLAGTSYEQYF. The covered CDR3 bases are TGTGCCAGCAGTGAGCGGCTAGCGGGGACCTCCTACGAG.

This clone turned up a few times. The CDR3 is cut off 3 residues early in the read; its end comes from the germline J gene. The chain employs TRBV11-2 and TRBJ1-2; TRBD1 matches 7 bases. The junction had 9 bases not matched to a gene; V was cut back by 5 bases and J by 6 bases. The CDR3 length is 14 residues. The germline V gene encodes CDR1 SGHAT and CDR2 FQNNGV. The sequenced CDR3 bases are TGTGCCAGCAGCAGCCGATGGACAGGAAATGGC. It yields the protein CASSSRWTGNG. The whole CDR3 is CASSSRWTGNGYTF.

This clone was detected many times. Read sequence stops 3 residues before the CDR3 end, and the germline J gene provides the missing end. The gene calls are TRBV2 and TRBJ2-1; a weak D match, TRBD1 (5 bases). V dropped 4 bases and J dropped 0 bases, with 10 bases sitting between them. Per the germline V gene, CDR1 is SNHLY and CDR2 is FYNNEI. This CDR3 comprises 15 residues. The sequenced part of the CDR3 DNA is TGTGCCAGCAGTGTCAGGGTCAGCTCCTACAATGAG. Translating it yields CASSVRVSSYNE. The full CDR3 is CASSVRVSSYNEQFF.

This clone has a count of ten or more. Read coverage stops 3 residues before the CDR3 terminus; the germline J gene supplies the remainder. The chain uses TRBV10-3 and TRBJ1-5, with D uncertain. Germline V gene data show CDR1 as ENHRY and CDR2 as SYGVKD. This CDR3 region has 12 residues. V was clipped by 10 bases and J by 3 bases, with 10 bases between them. CDR3 residues: CATGGFNQPQHF. CDR3 DNA (partial): TGTGCCACAGGCGGGTTCAATCAGCCC.

This clone was detected many times. One end of the junction varies from germline; a read error may be responsible. Read data end 3 residues before the CDR3 end; the end is taken from the germline J gene. V usage is TRBV4-1 and J usage is TRBJ2-1; D is uncertain. The germline V gene has CDR1 MGHRA and CDR2 YSYEKL. The length of the CDR3 is 15 residues. Here the CDR3 reads CTSSQDRAAWNEQFF. Partial CDR3 DNA: TGCACCAGCAGCCAAGATAGGGCCGCGTGGAATGAG.

Many counts were recorded for this clone. The read is 3 residues too short to cover the CDR3 end, so that end is filled in from the germline J gene. The V and J genes are TRBV29-1 and TRBJ2-7, with D tentatively TRBD1 (6 bases). CDR1 and CDR2 (germline): SQVTM, ANQGSEA. V was shortened by 4 bases and J by 1 base, with 17 bases between the two germline ends. The CDR3 covers 15 residues. CDR3 DNA, as far as it was read: TGCAGCGTTGTCCCCTCAGGGGCTCAATCCTACGAG. Protein product: CSVVPSGAQSYE. The whole CDR3 region reads CSVVPSGAQSYEQYF.

The table lists this clone with many counts. At one of its ends the junction is not consistent with the germline gene, which may arise from a read error. The read finishes 3 residues shy of the CDR3 end, and the germline J gene is used to complete it. V and J are TRBV7-7 and TRBJ2-1; TRBD2 matches at 8 bases. The CDR3 is 15 residues long. Germline assignment: CDR1 SSHAT and CDR2 FNYEAQ (reference sequence). The DNA read from the CDR3 is TGTGCTAGCAGCTTAAGTCCGGGAGGGGTTCATGAG. This encodes CASSLSPGGVHE. The CDR3 reads in full as CASSLSPGGVHEQFF. Filled out from reference TRBV7-7 and TRBJ2-1, the complete variable domain reads GAGVSQSPRYKVTKRGQDVTLRCDPISSHATLYWYQQALGQGPEFLTYFNYEAQPDKSGLPSDRFSAERPEGSISTLTIQRTEQRDSAMYRCASSLSPGGVHEQFFGPGTRLTVL.

This clone was seen repeatedly, ten times or more. The CDR3 goes on 3 residues after the read ends, and that part is filled in from the germline J gene. The rearrangement uses TRBV7-3 and TRBJ1-6; 11 nucleotides align to TRBD1. From germline, CDR1 is SGHTA and CDR2 FQGTGA. The V gene end was trimmed by 0 bases and the J gene end by 8 bases; junction bases not matched to a gene: 6. This CDR3 has 17 amino acids. The DNA read from the CDR3 is TGTGCCAGCAGCTTAACCCGGACAGGGGGCGCGGATTCACCC. Amino acids: CASSLTRTGGADSP. In full, the CDR3 is CASSLTRTGGADSPLHF.

The sample holds many counts of this clone. The observed sequence ends 3 residues before the CDR3 terminus, with the missing tail filled in from the germline J gene. The chain links TRBV7-3 to TRBJ2-2; tentative D call: TRBD2 (7 bases). V was shortened by 1 base and J by 5 bases, with 20 bases between the two germline ends. CDR1 is SGHTA, CDR2 FQGTGA, per germline. This CDR3 spans 18 amino acids. Incomplete CDR3 DNA: TGTGCCAGCAGCTTAAACCGCGGGGGCTCTACAGGGACCGGGGAG. Residues: CASSLNRGGSTGTGE. Given in full, the CDR3 is CASSLNRGGSTGTGELFF.

This clone was seen repeatedly, ten times or more. The read comes to an end 3 residues before the CDR3 does, leaving the germline J gene to fill in the end. This chain connects TRBV14 to TRBJ2-3; unclear D gene. V gave up 0 bases and J gave up 5 bases, with 12 bases separating them. Germline V gene lookup returns CDR1 SGHDN and CDR2 FVKESK. The CDR3 loop spans 15 amino acids. This CDR3 is CASSQDVVNRDTQYF. The sequenced part of the CDR3 DNA is TGTGCCAGCAGCCAAGATGTCGTAAATAGAGATACG. Based on the CDR3 plus reference TRBV14 and TRBJ2-3, the full variable domain is EAGVTQFPSHSVIEKGQTVTLRCDPISGHDNLYWYRRVMGKEIKFLLHFVKESKQDESGMPNNRFLAERTGGTYSTLKVQPAELEDSGVYFCASSQDVVNRDTQYFGPGTRLTVL.

This clone was recorded at least ten times. The CDR3 extends 3 residues past the end of the read, so its final part is completed from the germline J gene. The chain employs TRBV6-2 or TRBV6-3 and TRBJ2-1, with 12 bases aligning to TRBD2. Germline values: CDR1 MNHEY, CDR2 SVGEGT. The CDR3 covers 14 residues. Trimming removed 4 bases from V and 7 bases from J; junction bases left unmatched: 2. The CDR3 protein is CASSSGLAGNEQFF. The sequenced part of the CDR3 DNA is TGTGCCAGCAGTTCCGGACTAGCGGGAAATGAG.